This T cell receptor beta chain appears in the sequencing data of a study of blood T cell repertoires in COVID-19. Across the study: Samples representing acute and convalescent COVID-19 were sourced from the United States, Italy and Spain.

Under the authors' procedure: Amplification of reference gene primers was used by the study to estimate nucleated cell counts. Method: immunoSEQ multiplex PCR; TCRdb's copy keeps in-frame clones and lacks some. Clone size and the V and J calls come from that table; the DNA yielded D and trimming. The sample comprises tens of thousands of clones, roughly 80% of which are singletons, and over 15% rests with the top ten. The CDR3 is 15 amino acids. Germline V gene sequence: CDR1 SGHTA, CDR2 FQGNSA. The trim removed 1 base at V and 5 bases at J, leaving 3 bases unmatched. The sequence came from a man between 65 and 80 years old who had recovered from COVID-19. V usage is TRBV7-2 and J usage is TRBJ2-1; 9 bases match TRBD1. Sequenced: peripheral blood. The CDR3 reads CASSLETGGHNEQFF. The CDR3, as DNA: TGTGCCAGCAGCTTAGAAACAGGGGGCCACAATGAGCAGTTCTTC.